This TCR beta chain was obtained from a study of control samples from healthy donors and cancer patients. The V gene's germline CDR1 is KGHSH and CDR2 LQKENI. Trimming stripped 4 bases from V and 5 bases from J, with 9 bases between. This CDR3 region has 13 residues. TCRdb keeps only in-frame clones here, not all; method: immunoSEQ multiplex PCR. This sample has tens of thousands of clones; 91% occur once, and the top ten carry roughly a sixth. The chain joins TRBV18 to TRBJ1-5, with D possibly TRBD1 on 5 matching bases. This TCR was recovered from a man aged 45-60 years in good health. Sample: blood. CDR3 amino acids: CASSLGDDQPQHF. CDR3 in DNA: TGTGCCAGCTCACTCGGGGACGATCAGCCCCAGCATTTT.